This note documents a single TCR beta chain sequence. The study extracted blood RNA from unsorted whole blood and also extracted germline DNA. These data are taken from a study of tumor-infiltrating lymphocytes in primary liver carcinoma. A constant-region primer served to make TCR beta cDNA from roughly 500 ng total RNA. Slightly modified ARM-PCR served as the procedure for the TCR beta libraries. These libraries came from three rounds of nested multiplex PCR. The first two PCR rounds used TRBV1-TRBV30 primers with a Cbeta primer, 10 cycles each. Each CDR3 protein is one row after TCRdb ran MiXCR on the multiplex PCR reads. This table has 300,000 to 350,000 distinct CDR3 sequences, 65% appearing once. The germline V gene encodes CDR1 DFQATT and CDR2 SNEGSKA (reference sequence). The V gene lost 6 bases and the J gene lost 0 bases, with 15 bases spanning the gap. This CDR3 is 14 amino acids long.

The chain has TRBV20-1 and TRBJ2-7, with D possibly TRBD1 on 6 matching bases. The material sequenced was peripheral blood. The sequence was obtained from a man aged 35-49 years with primary liver carcinoma and hepatitis B virus infection. DNA for the CDR3: TGCAGTGCCAGTTGGACAGTGAGCTCCTACGAGCAGTACTTC. It yields the protein CSASWTVSSYEQYF.